The rows below give T cell receptor beta chains drawn from one sample of a study of beta chain features in type 1 diabetes. TCRdb's table, derived via immunoSEQ multiplex PCR, lists solely in-frame clones and lacks some. The sample has around 710,000 clones; around 12% are singletons. Sequenced: naive CD4+ T cells from blood. These TCRs come from a man aged 25-40 years with type 1 diabetes. Both conserved end residues are part of each CDR3. A D gene is named only where the DNA matches it firmly. Part of the rows lack a size; the others show once, few, many or a class for expanded clones.

cdr3_length: 16
j_call: TRBJ1-1
d_call: -
clone_size: -
v_call: TRBV9
cdr3_aa: CASSVGVGRGGPEAFF
cdr3_nt: TGTGCCAGCAGCGTAGGGGTGGGCAGGGGAGGTCCTGAAGCTTTCTTT

cdr3_length: 14
j_call: TRBJ2-1
d_call: TRBD1
clone_size: -
v_call: TRBV6-1
cdr3_aa: CASSSGTGYNEQFF
cdr3_nt: TGTGCCAGCAGTTCCGGGACAGGGTACAATGAGCAGTTCTTC

cdr3_length: 15
j_call: TRBJ1-2
d_call: -
clone_size: -
v_call: TRBV7-9
cdr3_aa: CASSLDGESWHGYTF
cdr3_nt: TGTGCCAGCAGCTTAGACGGGGAGTCTTGGCATGGCTACACCTTC

cdr3_length: 14
j_call: TRBJ1-2
d_call: TRBD1
clone_size: few
v_call: TRBV30
cdr3_aa: CASTSGGVSYGYTF
cdr3_nt: TGTGCCTCAACTTCAGGGGGCGTAAGCTATGGCTACACCTTC

cdr3_length: 11
j_call: TRBJ1-2
d_call: -
clone_size: -
v_call: TRBV2
cdr3_aa: CATEPERGYTF
cdr3_nt: TGTGCCACGGAACCGGAGAGGGGCTACACCTTC

cdr3_length: 14
j_call: TRBJ2-5
d_call: -
clone_size: -
v_call: TRBV28
cdr3_aa: CASSLRGLLETQYF
cdr3_nt: TGTGCCAGCAGTTTGCGGGGATTACTGGAGACCCAGTACTTC

cdr3_length: 16
j_call: TRBJ2-3
d_call: -
clone_size: few
v_call: TRBV18
cdr3_aa: CASSLQGGPNTDTQYF
cdr3_nt: TGTGCCAGCTCACTTCAGGGAGGCCCGAACACAGATACGCAGTATTTT

cdr3_length: 16
j_call: TRBJ2-2
d_call: TRBD1
clone_size: few
v_call: TRBV19
cdr3_aa: CASSIPRTGGTGELFF
cdr3_nt: TGTGCCAGTAGTATTCCAAGGACAGGCGGCACCGGGGAGCTGTTTTTT

cdr3_length: 14
j_call: TRBJ2-5
d_call: -
clone_size: -
v_call: TRBV4-2
cdr3_aa: CASSQGTVQETQYF
cdr3_nt: TGTGCCAGCAGCCAAGGGACAGTCCAAGAGACCCAGTACTTC

cdr3_length: 13
j_call: TRBJ1-4
d_call: -
clone_size: -
v_call: TRBV18
cdr3_aa: CASSPSTGEKLFF
cdr3_nt: TGTGCCAGCTCGCCATCGACAGGAGAAAAACTGTTTTTT

cdr3_length: 17
j_call: TRBJ2-7
d_call: TRBD2
clone_size: -
v_call: TRBV7-2
cdr3_aa: CASSIWTSGGNPYEQYF
cdr3_nt: TGTGCCAGCAGCATCTGGACTAGCGGGGGTAACCCCTACGAGCAGTACTTC

cdr3_length: 17
j_call: TRBJ2-5
d_call: TRBD2
clone_size: few
v_call: TRBV19
cdr3_aa: CASSMGTNPSWQETQYF
cdr3_nt: TGTGCCAGTAGTATGGGGACTAACCCCTCGTGGCAAGAGACCCAGTACTTC

cdr3_length: 12
j_call: TRBJ1-2
d_call: -
clone_size: -
v_call: TRBV9
cdr3_aa: CASSAEGYGYTF
cdr3_nt: TGTGCCAGCAGCGCTGAGGGATATGGCTACACCTTC

cdr3_length: 12
j_call: TRBJ2-1
d_call: -
clone_size: -
v_call: TRBV7-2
cdr3_aa: CATSSEYNEQFF
cdr3_nt: TGTGCCACCTCCTCGGAATACAATGAGCAGTTCTTC

cdr3_length: 16
j_call: TRBJ2-2
d_call: TRBD1
clone_size: -
v_call: TRBV7-2
cdr3_aa: CASTPPGQPNTGELFF
cdr3_nt: TGTGCCAGCACCCCGCCGGGACAGCCGAACACCGGGGAGCTGTTTTTT

cdr3_length: 15
j_call: TRBJ2-6
d_call: -
clone_size: -
v_call: TRBV9
cdr3_aa: CASSVVGAGANVLTF
cdr3_nt: TGTGCCAGCAGCGTAGTGGGGGCCGGGGCCAACGTCCTGACTTTC

cdr3_length: 15
j_call: TRBJ2-3
d_call: -
clone_size: few
v_call: TRBV6-6
cdr3_aa: CASSYNKYPTDTQYF
cdr3_nt: TGTGCCAGCAGTTACAATAAGTATCCCACAGATACGCAGTATTTT

cdr3_length: 15
j_call: TRBJ2-7
d_call: -
clone_size: few
v_call: TRBV7-2
cdr3_aa: CASSLGGGYSYEQYF
cdr3_nt: TGTGCCAGCAGCTTAGGGGGCGGGTACTCCTACGAGCAGTACTTC

cdr3_length: 14
j_call: TRBJ2-7
d_call: -
clone_size: -
v_call: TRBV29-1
cdr3_aa: CSARPPGAWAEQYF
cdr3_nt: TGCAGCGCCAGACCACCGGGGGCCTGGGCCGAGCAGTACTTC

cdr3_length: 14
j_call: TRBJ2-7
d_call: -
clone_size: -
v_call: TRBV5-1
cdr3_aa: CATKTTSYAYEQYF
cdr3_nt: TGCGCCACCAAGACAACTAGCTACGCCTACGAGCAGTACTTC

cdr3_length: 12
j_call: TRBJ2-7
d_call: -
clone_size: -
v_call: TRBV11-1
cdr3_aa: CASSLEGGEQYF
cdr3_nt: TGTGCCAGCAGCTTAGAAGGCGGAGAGCAGTACTTC

cdr3_length: 16
j_call: TRBJ2-5
d_call: -
clone_size: few
v_call: TRBV7-8
cdr3_aa: CASSSPGYRTRETQYF
cdr3_nt: TGTGCCAGCAGCTCCCCTGGTTATCGGACCAGGGAGACCCAGTACTTC

cdr3_length: 14
j_call: TRBJ1-3
d_call: TRBD1
clone_size: -
v_call: TRBV10-3
cdr3_aa: CAIKPTGAGNTIYF
cdr3_nt: TGTGCCATCAAGCCGACAGGGGCTGGAAACACCATATATTTT

cdr3_length: 14
j_call: TRBJ1-5
d_call: TRBD1
clone_size: -
v_call: TRBV2
cdr3_aa: CASSPGQVNQPQHF
cdr3_nt: TGTGCCAGCAGTCCGGGACAGGTCAATCAGCCCCAGCATTTT

cdr3_length: 15
j_call: TRBJ1-5
d_call: -
clone_size: few
v_call: TRBV5-4
cdr3_aa: CASSLVGGSNQPQHF
cdr3_nt: TGTGCCAGCAGCTTGGTGGGGGGGAGCAATCAGCCCCAGCATTTT

cdr3_length: 14
j_call: TRBJ2-5
d_call: -
clone_size: few
v_call: TRBV2
cdr3_aa: CASSDPKGGETQYF
cdr3_nt: TGTGCCAGCAGTGATCCCAAGGGGGGAGAGACCCAGTACTTC

cdr3_length: 13
j_call: TRBJ2-2
d_call: -
clone_size: -
v_call: TRBV19
cdr3_aa: CASSFLNTGELFF
cdr3_nt: TGTGCCAGTAGTTTCCTGAACACCGGGGAGCTGTTTTTT

cdr3_length: 15
j_call: TRBJ2-7
d_call: -
clone_size: -
v_call: TRBV4-2
cdr3_aa: CASSQGGSTETEQYF
cdr3_nt: TGTGCCAGCAGCCAAGGGGGGTCAACCGAAACGGAGCAGTACTTC

cdr3_length: 15
j_call: TRBJ2-2
d_call: TRBD1
clone_size: -
v_call: TRBV29-1
cdr3_aa: CSVESGRGQAGELFF
cdr3_nt: TGCAGCGTTGAGTCGGGCAGGGGGCAAGCCGGGGAGCTGTTTTTT

cdr3_length: 16
j_call: TRBJ1-6
d_call: TRBD1
clone_size: -
v_call: TRBV7-6
cdr3_aa: CASSLELQGEGSPLHF
cdr3_nt: TGTGCCAGCAGCTTAGAACTACAGGGGGAGGGTTCACCCCTCCACTTT

cdr3_length: 16
j_call: TRBJ1-5
d_call: -
clone_size: -
v_call: TRBV2
cdr3_aa: CASSEIPGRSNQPQHF
cdr3_nt: TGTGCCAGCAGTGAAATCCCAGGACGGAGCAATCAGCCCCAGCATTTT

cdr3_length: 16
j_call: TRBJ2-1
d_call: -
clone_size: few
v_call: TRBV7-2
cdr3_aa: CASSPPFSGRKNEQFF
cdr3_nt: TGTGCCAGCAGCCCCCCTTTTTCGGGGAGGAAGAATGAGCAGTTCTTC

cdr3_length: 15
j_call: TRBJ1-3
d_call: -
clone_size: -
v_call: TRBV5-6
cdr3_aa: CASSFNVGSGNTIYF
cdr3_nt: TGTGCCAGCAGCTTCAACGTTGGCTCTGGAAACACCATATATTTT

cdr3_length: 16
j_call: TRBJ1-6
d_call: -
clone_size: -
v_call: TRBV7-9
cdr3_aa: CASSLGTVRGNSPLHF
cdr3_nt: TGTGCCAGCAGCTTAGGGACAGTTAGAGGGAATTCACCCCTCCACTTT

cdr3_length: 17
j_call: TRBJ2-7
d_call: TRBD2
clone_size: -
v_call: TRBV9
cdr3_aa: CASSPEGRGGASYEQYF
cdr3_nt: TGTGCCAGCAGCCCCGAGGGGCGGGGGGGCGCCTCCTACGAGCAGTACTTC

cdr3_length: 14
j_call: TRBJ1-6
d_call: -
clone_size: -
v_call: TRBV5-6
cdr3_aa: CASSLDPGNSPLHF
cdr3_nt: TGTGCCAGCAGCTTGGACCCAGGAAATTCACCCCTCCACTTT

cdr3_length: 17
j_call: TRBJ2-3
d_call: TRBD2
clone_size: -
v_call: TRBV5-1
cdr3_aa: CASSLPGTSSSTDTQYF
cdr3_nt: TGCGCCAGCAGCTTGCCCGGGACTAGCTCTAGCACAGATACGCAGTATTTT

cdr3_length: 15
j_call: TRBJ2-7
d_call: -
clone_size: -
v_call: TRBV5-1
cdr3_aa: CASSLALAGTYEQYF
cdr3_nt: TGCGCCAGCAGCTTGGCCCTGGCAGGTACCTACGAGCAGTACTTC

cdr3_length: 15
j_call: TRBJ1-1
d_call: -
clone_size: few
v_call: TRBV5-6
cdr3_aa: CASSLDFTGVGEAFF
cdr3_nt: TGTGCCAGCAGCTTGGACTTCACCGGGGTTGGTGAAGCTTTCTTT

cdr3_length: 14
j_call: TRBJ1-5
d_call: -
clone_size: few
v_call: TRBV2
cdr3_aa: CASSERQGHQPQHF
cdr3_nt: TGTGCCAGCAGTGAAAGACAAGGGCATCAGCCCCAGCATTTT

cdr3_length: 15
j_call: TRBJ1-2
d_call: TRBD1
clone_size: -
v_call: TRBV14
cdr3_aa: CASQPLDRGDYGYTF
cdr3_nt: TGTGCCAGTCAACCGCTCGACAGGGGGGACTATGGCTACACCTTC

cdr3_length: 14
j_call: TRBJ2-7
d_call: TRBD1
clone_size: -
v_call: TRBV6-5
cdr3_aa: CASSYSTGAYEQYF
cdr3_nt: TGTGCCAGCAGTTACTCGACAGGGGCATACGAGCAGTACTTC

cdr3_length: 15
j_call: TRBJ1-1
d_call: -
clone_size: few
v_call: TRBV7-2
cdr3_aa: CASSPWKGGNTEAFF
cdr3_nt: TGTGCCAGCAGCCCTTGGAAGGGCGGGAACACTGAAGCTTTCTTT

cdr3_length: 15
j_call: TRBJ1-2
d_call: TRBD1
clone_size: few
v_call: TRBV4-2
cdr3_aa: CASSQDGQGARGYTF
cdr3_nt: TGTGCCAGCAGCCAAGATGGACAGGGGGCGCGGGGCTACACCTTC

cdr3_length: 15
j_call: TRBJ1-1
d_call: -
clone_size: -
v_call: TRBV7-3
cdr3_aa: CASSLTGEPNTEAFF
cdr3_nt: TGTGCCAGCAGCTTAACGGGGGAGCCGAACACTGAAGCTTTCTTT